One sample yielded the 21 T cell receptor beta chains listed below, sequenced in a study of early T cells in non-severe SARS-CoV-2 infection. Using its own MiXCR run on the 5' RACE reads, TCRdb lists one record per CDR3 protein. The table shows more than 80,000 distinct CDR3 sequences, with roughly an eighth occurring only once. Material: whole blood. All receptors come from an adult who was a healthcare worker with PCR-confirmed SARS-CoV-2 infection or an uninfected control (not recorded which).

This clonotype was found a few times. The chain's CDR3 is CASSPTSGRRETQYF. The CDR3 bases are TGTGCCAGCAGCCCTACTAGCGGGCGACGAGAGACCCAGTACTTC. This chain links TRBV13 with TRBJ2-5, with TRBD2 identical over 9 bases. The ends lost 5 bases at V and 4 bases at J; junction bases unmatched: 8. CDR1 and CDR2 from the germline V gene are PRHDT and FYEKMQ (reference sequence). CDR3 length: 15 residues.

This clonotype showed up just a few times. The chain is built from TRBV2 and TRBJ2-5; D gene uncertain. The V gene's germline CDR1 is SNHLY and CDR2 FYNNEI. The CDR3 runs to 14 residues. The V gene lost 2 bases and the J gene lost 2 bases, with 9 bases spanning the gap. CDR3 in DNA: TGTGCCAGCAGTGAAATTGAGTGGCAAGAGACCCAGTACTTC. Protein sequence: CASSEIEWQETQYF.

CDR3 bases: TGTGCCTGGAGTCTGGGGAACACTGAAGCTTTCTTT. Translated: CAWSLGNTEAFF. V and J are TRBV30 and TRBJ1-1; unclear D gene. Germline V gene sequence: CDR1 GTSNPN, CDR2 SVGIG (reference sequence). The CDR3 loop spans 12 amino acids. The V and J ends lost 2 bases and 1 base respectively, with 5 bases between them.

In its sample, this clonotype was seen a few times. V usage is TRBV12-3 or TRBV12-4 and J usage is TRBJ1-1, with D possibly being TRBD1 (5 bases). Deletions cut 8 bases from V and 3 bases from J, with 13 bases between. There are 13 residues in the CDR3. Here the CDR3 DNA reads TGTGCCAGCGAGCTTCAGGGTTACACTGAAGCTTTCTTT. Encoded protein: CASELQGYTEAFF.

This clonotype was counted a few times. This chain joins TRBV27 and TRBJ2-1; no reliable D call. The CDR3 is made up of 15 amino acids. Germline CDR1 is MNHEY and CDR2 is SMNVEV (reference sequence). Deletions cut 6 bases from V and 6 bases from J, with 18 bases between. CDR3 region: CASSLEISSSNEQFF. The DNA of the CDR3 is TGTGCCAGCAGCCTCGAGATCTCCAGTTCCAATGAGCAGTTCTTC.

This chain connects TRBV28 to TRBJ2-1; 7 bases line up with TRBD2. Germline assignment: CDR1 MDHEN and CDR2 SYDVKM. V trimming: 3 bases; J trimming: 7 bases; junction bases outside the gene matches: 18. There are 18 residues in the CDR3. The CDR3: CASSFRPGRGGKRNEQFF. The CDR3 DNA is TGTGCCAGCAGTTTCCGGCCAGGGAGGGGCGGGAAAAGGAATGAGCAGTTCTTC.

This clonotype has only a few counts. V and J are TRBV7-9 and TRBJ2-7; 8 positions match TRBD2. V trimming: 6 bases; J trimming: 0 bases; junction bases outside the gene matches: 16. In germline, CDR1 is SEHNR, CDR2 FQNEAQ (reference sequence). The CDR3 has 18 amino acids. The CDR3, as DNA: TGTGCCAGCAGACCTAAACTAGCGGACAATGCCAGCTCCTACGAGCAGTACTTC. Translated: CASRPKLADNASSYEQYF.

This clonotype turned up a few times. This chain joins TRBV6-1 and TRBJ2-7, with D possibly TRBD2 on 5 matching bases. The CDR3 has 13 residues. The V and J ends lost 3 bases and 3 bases respectively, with 9 bases between them. Germline values: CDR1 MNHNS, CDR2 SASEGT. The CDR3 DNA reads TGTGCCAGCAGTGATGAGGGCTACTACGAGCAGTACTTC. This encodes CASSDEGYYEQYF.

This chain links TRBV19 with TRBJ2-5; 10 nucleotides align to TRBD2. From germline, CDR1 is LNHDA and CDR2 SQIVND (reference sequence). The V gene end was trimmed by 3 bases and the J gene end by 5 bases; junction bases not matched to a gene: 6. CDR3 size: 15 residues. CDR3 bases: TGTGCCAGTAGTATGGCTAGCGGGAGACAGGAGACCCAGTACTTC. This codes for CASSMASGRQETQYF.

This clonotype was counted a few times. This chain uses TRBV7-6 with TRBJ2-1; D unclear. In germline, CDR1 is SGHVS, CDR2 FNYEAQ. The CDR3 contains 14 residues. Trimming cost V 4 bases and J 9 bases, with 16 bases left between them. CDR3 sequence: CASSSDPPISEQFF. The CDR3 DNA reads TGTGCCAGCAGCTCCGACCCTCCTATCAGTGAGCAGTTCTTC.

The table lists this clonotype with a few counts. The genes are TRBV18 and TRBJ1-1; tentative D call: TRBD1 (5 bases). This CDR3 is built from 19 residues. Germline V lookup: CDR1 KGHSH, CDR2 LQKENI. The germline V and J ends were trimmed by 2 bases and 0 bases, with 22 bases remaining between them. This chain's CDR3 is CASSPFSGSGSSLNTEAFF. In DNA form, the CDR3 reads TGTGCCAGCTCACCATTTAGTGGTTCAGGGAGCAGCCTGAACACTGAAGCTTTCTTT.

This clonotype has only a few counts. The rearrangement uses TRBV15 and TRBJ2-1; D unclear. This CDR3 region has 12 residues. Germline CDR1 reads LNHNV; CDR2 reads YYDKDF (reference sequence). The V and J ends lost 5 bases and 5 bases respectively, with 7 bases between them. CDR3 sequence (DNA): TGTGCCACCAGCCCCCCGAACAATGAGCAGTTCTTC. It codes for CATSPPNNEQFF.

This clonotype appeared a few times. The V and J genes are TRBV25-1 and TRBJ2-1, with TRBD1 identical over 10 bases. The CDR3 covers 19 residues. Trimming removed 1 base from V and 0 bases from J; junction bases left unmatched: 9. Looked up from germline, CDR1 is MGHDK and CDR2 is SYGVNS. The DNA for the CDR3 is TGTGCCAGCAGTGAATGGGGACAGGGGCGACCCTACTCCTACAATGAGCAGTTCTTC. It translates to CASSEWGQGRPYSYNEQFF.

The sample holds a few counts of this clonotype. The chain recombines TRBV6-5 with TRBJ1-2, with D hard to call. V shed 0 bases and J shed 7 bases, with 6 bases lying between them. The CDR3 is made up of 12 amino acids. The germline CDR1 and CDR2 sequences are MNHEY and SVGAGI. The CDR3 region is CASSYSNIGYTF. CDR3 DNA sequence: TGTGCCAGCAGTTACTCGAACATTGGCTACACCTTC.

This clonotype turned up a few times. The chain has TRBV18 and TRBJ2-3; unclear D gene. Between the trimmed V and J ends, which lost 4 bases and 0 bases, there was a span of 14 bases. In germline, CDR1 is KGHSH, CDR2 LQKENI. The CDR3 length is 16 residues. CDR3 residues: CASSLARDGSTDTQYF. The CDR3 DNA follows: TGTGCCAGCTCACTAGCACGAGACGGGAGCACAGATACGCAGTATTTT. Supplemented by reference TRBV18 and TRBJ2-3, the full variable domain reads NAGVMQNPRHLVRRRGQEARLRCSPMKGHSHVYWYRQLPEEGLKFMVYLQKENIIDESGMPKERFSAEFPKEGPSILRIQQVVRGDSAAYFCASSLARDGSTDTQYFGPGTRLTVL.

The chain joins TRBV5-1 to TRBJ2-3, with D unclear. CDR3 size: 12 residues. CDR1 and CDR2 (germline): SGHRS, YFSETQ. Trimming took 5 bases from V and 4 from J, leaving 8 bases between them. The CDR3 is CASSSDPDTQYF. For the CDR3, the DNA is TGCGCCAGCAGTTCAGATCCAGATACGCAGTATTTT.

This clonotype was seen more than once but under ten times. The chain combines TRBV5-5 with TRBJ2-3, with D possibly matching TRBD2 (6 bases). CDR1 is SGHKS and CDR2 is YYEKEE in the germline V gene (reference sequence). The CDR3 totals 16 residues. Trimming took 1 base from V and 2 from J, leaving 14 bases between them. CDR3 in DNA: TGTGCCAGCAGCTTGATACCTAGCGAACTCACAGATACGCAGTATTTT. Translated: CASSLIPSELTDTQYF.

The rearrangement joins TRBV6-6 to TRBJ1-1; D unclear. The CDR3 sequence is 15 residues long. Trimming stripped 5 bases from V and 2 bases from J, with 15 bases between. Germline lookup yields CDR1 MNHNY and CDR2 SVGAGI (reference sequence). This chain's CDR3 is CASSNPRGVNTEAFF. In DNA, the CDR3 is TGTGCCAGCAGTAACCCCCGTGGGGTCAACACTGAAGCTTTCTTT.

This clonotype has more than one count but fewer than ten. V and J are TRBV2 and TRBJ1-6; D not resolved. CDR3 length: 15 residues. With 4 bases removed from V and 7 bases from J, the gap between germline ends came to 14 bases. Germline assignment: CDR1 SNHLY and CDR2 FYNNEI. The CDR3 sequence: CASSVRGRVNSPLHF. The DNA for the CDR3 is TGTGCCAGCAGTGTAAGAGGAAGGGTAAATTCACCCCTCCACTTT.

V is TRBV15 and J is TRBJ1-4; 7 nucleotides match TRBD1. Germline-derived CDR1 and CDR2 are LNHNV and YYDKDF (reference sequence). J lost 11 bases, V lost 0 bases, and 6 bases had no gene match. This CDR3 spans 14 amino acids. The chain's CDR3 is CATSRDRGAGKLFF. DNA for the CDR3: TGTGCCACCAGCAGAGACAGGGGGGCTGGGAAACTGTTTTTT.

V is TRBV2 and J is TRBJ1-5, with TRBD1 matching 10 bases. The CDR3 extends over 18 amino acids. Germline V gene lookup returns CDR1 SNHLY and CDR2 FYNNEI. The junction had 10 bases not matched to a gene; V was cut back by 2 bases and J by 3 bases. The chain's CDR3 is CASSESRQGAGDNQPQHF. In DNA form, the CDR3 reads TGTGCCAGCAGTGAATCGAGACAGGGGGCTGGGGACAATCAGCCCCAGCATTTT.